This T cell receptor beta chain was sequenced during a study of shared clonotypes between healthy human individuals. Study information: Every donor yielded three CD4 naive, three CD4 memory, two CD8 naive and one CD8 memory plate.

The authors distributed each subset's genomic DNA evenly over several immunoSEQ plates. Clones were sequenced by immunoSEQ multiplex PCR, and TCRdb holds only the in-frame ones, with some missing. The data hold around 2.5 million clones, with 93% observed a single time. Germline values: CDR1 MDHEN, CDR2 SYDVKM. The V and J ends lost 7 bases and 4 bases respectively, with 8 bases between them. The CDR3 has 12 residues. Note on this clone: Its antigen remains unidentified.

Findings and limits, study-wide: Non-shared clonotypes had lower generation probabilities than clonotypes shared by all four sorted-subset donors.

This clonotype was obtained from a man in his late teens or twenties in good health. Some clones in this sample may be carry-over from other donors' samples. The V call is TRBV28, the J call TRBJ1-5; D ambiguous. The sample was naive CD4+ T cells from PBMCs. Specified subset: CD45RA+ positively selected. The CDR3, as DNA: TGTGCCAGCAACGCCTTGAATCAGCCCCAGCATTTT. Its protein product is CASNALNQPQHF.